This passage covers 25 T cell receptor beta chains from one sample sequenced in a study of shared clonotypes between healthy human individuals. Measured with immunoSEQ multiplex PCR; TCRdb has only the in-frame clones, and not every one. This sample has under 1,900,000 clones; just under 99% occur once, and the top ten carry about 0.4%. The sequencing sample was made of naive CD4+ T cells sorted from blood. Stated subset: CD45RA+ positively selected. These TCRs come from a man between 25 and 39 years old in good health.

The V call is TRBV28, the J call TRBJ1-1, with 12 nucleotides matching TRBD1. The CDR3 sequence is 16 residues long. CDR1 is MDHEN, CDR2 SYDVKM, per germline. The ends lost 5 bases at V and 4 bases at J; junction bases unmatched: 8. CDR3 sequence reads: CASSPTGTGGTTEAFF. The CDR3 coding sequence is TGTGCCAGCAGTCCTACCGGGACAGGGGGCACCACTGAAGCTTTCTTT.

This CDR3 reads CASGEPNTEAFF. As DNA, the CDR3 is TGCGCCAGCGGTGAACCAAACACTGAAGCTTTCTTT. The V and J genes are TRBV5-1 and TRBJ1-1; D is uncertain. The length of the CDR3 is 12 residues. Trimming took 7 bases from V and 2 from J, leaving 9 bases between them. Germline V gives CDR1 SGHRS, CDR2 YFSETQ. Supplemented by reference TRBV5-1 and TRBJ1-1, the full variable domain reads KAGVTQTPRYLIKTRGQQVTLSCSPISGHRSVSWYQQTPGQGLQFLFEYFSETQRNKGNFPGRFSGRQFSNSRSEMNVSTLELGDSALYLCASGEPNTEAFFGQGTRLTVV.

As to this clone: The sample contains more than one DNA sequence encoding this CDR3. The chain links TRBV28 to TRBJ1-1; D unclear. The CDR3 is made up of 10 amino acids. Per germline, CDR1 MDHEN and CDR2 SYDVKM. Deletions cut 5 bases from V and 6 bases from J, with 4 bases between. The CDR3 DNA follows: TGTGCCAGCAGTGGGGCTGAAGCTTTCTTT. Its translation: CASSGAEAFF.

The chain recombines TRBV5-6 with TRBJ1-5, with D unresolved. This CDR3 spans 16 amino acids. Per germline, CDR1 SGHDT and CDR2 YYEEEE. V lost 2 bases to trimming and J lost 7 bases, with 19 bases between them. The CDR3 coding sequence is TGTGCCAGCAGCTTAGCAAGGCACCACCTAGGACAGCCCCAGCATTTT. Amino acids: CASSLARHHLGQPQHF.

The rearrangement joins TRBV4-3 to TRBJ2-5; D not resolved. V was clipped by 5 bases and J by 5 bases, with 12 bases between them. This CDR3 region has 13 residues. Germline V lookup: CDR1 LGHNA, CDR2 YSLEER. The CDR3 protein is CASSGLMGETQYF. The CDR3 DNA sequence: TGCGCCAGCAGCGGCCTTATGGGGGAGACCCAGTACTTC.

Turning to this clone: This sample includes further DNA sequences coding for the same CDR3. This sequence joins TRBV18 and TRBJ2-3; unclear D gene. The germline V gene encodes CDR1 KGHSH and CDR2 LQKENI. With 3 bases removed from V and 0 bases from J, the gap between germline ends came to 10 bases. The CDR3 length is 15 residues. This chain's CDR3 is CASSPGRLSTDTQYF. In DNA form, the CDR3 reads TGTGCCAGCTCACCCGGAAGACTGAGCACAGATACGCAGTATTTT.

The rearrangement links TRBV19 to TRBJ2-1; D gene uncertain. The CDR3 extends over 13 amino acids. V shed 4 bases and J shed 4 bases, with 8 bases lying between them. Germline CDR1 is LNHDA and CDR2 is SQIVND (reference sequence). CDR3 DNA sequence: TGTGCCAGTAGTAGGCCCAGTTACAATGAGCAGTTCTTC. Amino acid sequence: CASSRPSYNEQFF.

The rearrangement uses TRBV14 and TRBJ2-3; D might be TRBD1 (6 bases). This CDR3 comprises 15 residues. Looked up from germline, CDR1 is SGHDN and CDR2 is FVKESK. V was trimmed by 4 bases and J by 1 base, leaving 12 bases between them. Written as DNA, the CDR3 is TGTGCCAGCAGCCCACAGGGTTATCGCACAGATACGCAGTATTTT. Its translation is CASSPQGYRTDTQYF.

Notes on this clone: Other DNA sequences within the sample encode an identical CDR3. CDR3 bases: TGTGCCAGCAGCGTAGCCGGCGGGACCTACGAGCAGTACTTC. Its protein is CASSVAGGTYEQYF. The genes are TRBV9 and TRBJ2-7, with D possibly being TRBD2 (6 bases). V lost 0 bases and J lost 2, with 9 bases in between. The CDR3 runs 14 residues. The germline CDR1 and CDR2 sequences are SGDLS and YYNGEE.

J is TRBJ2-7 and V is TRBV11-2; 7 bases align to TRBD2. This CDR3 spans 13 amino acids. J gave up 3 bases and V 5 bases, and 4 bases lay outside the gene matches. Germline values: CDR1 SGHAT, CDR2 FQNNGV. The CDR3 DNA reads TGTGCCAGCAGCCCTGGGAGGGTCTACGAGCAGTACTTC. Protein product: CASSPGRVYEQYF.

CDR3: CASSARDTQYF. In nucleotides, the CDR3 is TGTGCCAGCAGCGCCAGAGATACGCAGTATTTT. V and J are TRBV14 and TRBJ2-3; D is unresolved. The CDR3 spans 11 residues. With 5 bases removed from V and 5 bases from J, the gap between germline ends came to 5 bases. Germline V gene lookup returns CDR1 SGHDN and CDR2 FVKESK.

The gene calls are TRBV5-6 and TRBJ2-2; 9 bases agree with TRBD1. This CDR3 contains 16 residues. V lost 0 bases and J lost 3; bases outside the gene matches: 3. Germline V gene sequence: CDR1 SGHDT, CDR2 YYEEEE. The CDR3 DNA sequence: TGTGCCAGCAGCTTGGTTAGGGACAGGGACACCGGGGAGCTGTTTTTT. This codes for CASSLVRDRDTGELFF.

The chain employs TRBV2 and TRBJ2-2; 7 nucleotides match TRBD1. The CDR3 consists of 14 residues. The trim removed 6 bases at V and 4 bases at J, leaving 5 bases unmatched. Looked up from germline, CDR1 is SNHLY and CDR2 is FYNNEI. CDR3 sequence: CASSGDRVTGELFF. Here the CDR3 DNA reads TGTGCCAGCAGCGGTGACAGGGTCACCGGGGAGCTGTTTTTT.

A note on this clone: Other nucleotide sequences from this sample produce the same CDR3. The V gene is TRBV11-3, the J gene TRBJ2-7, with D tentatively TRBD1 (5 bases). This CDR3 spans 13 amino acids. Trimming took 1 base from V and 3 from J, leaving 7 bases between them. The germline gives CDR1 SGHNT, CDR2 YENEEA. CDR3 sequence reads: CASSLGGLYEQYF. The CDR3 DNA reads TGTGCCAGCAGCTTAGGGGGCCTCTACGAGCAGTACTTC.

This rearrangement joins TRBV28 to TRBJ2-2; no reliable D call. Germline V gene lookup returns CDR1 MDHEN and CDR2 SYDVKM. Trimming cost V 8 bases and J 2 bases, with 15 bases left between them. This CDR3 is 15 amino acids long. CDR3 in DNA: TGTGCCAGCGCCTGGGTAAAGAGCAACACCGGGGAGCTGTTTTTT. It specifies CASAWVKSNTGELFF.

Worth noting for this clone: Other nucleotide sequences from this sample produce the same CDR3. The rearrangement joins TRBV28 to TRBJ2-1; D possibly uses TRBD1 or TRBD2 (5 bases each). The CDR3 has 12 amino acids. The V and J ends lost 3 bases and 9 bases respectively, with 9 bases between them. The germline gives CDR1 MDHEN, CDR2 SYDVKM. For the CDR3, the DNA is TGTGCCAGCAGTTTCTTGGGGGTTGAGCAGTTCTTC. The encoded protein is CASSFLGVEQFF.

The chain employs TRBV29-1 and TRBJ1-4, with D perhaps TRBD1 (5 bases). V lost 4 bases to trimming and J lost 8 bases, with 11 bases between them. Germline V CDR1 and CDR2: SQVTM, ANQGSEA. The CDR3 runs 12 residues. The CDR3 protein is CSVGGRGEKLFF. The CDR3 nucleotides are TGCAGCGTTGGGGGCCGTGGAGAAAAACTGTTTTTT. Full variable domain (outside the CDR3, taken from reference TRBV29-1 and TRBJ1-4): SAVISQKPSRDICQRGTSLTIQCQVDSQVTMMFWYRQQPGQSLTLIATANQGSEATYESGFVIDKFPISRPNLTFSTLTVSNMSPEDSSIYLCSVGGRGEKLFFGSGTQLSVL.

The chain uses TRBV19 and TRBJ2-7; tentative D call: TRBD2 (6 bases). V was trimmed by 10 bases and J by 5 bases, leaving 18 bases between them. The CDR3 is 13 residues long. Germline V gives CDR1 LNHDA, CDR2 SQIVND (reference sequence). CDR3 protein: CAISRGRNDEQYF. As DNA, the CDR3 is TGTGCCATATCGCGGGGCCGGAACGACGAGCAGTACTTC.

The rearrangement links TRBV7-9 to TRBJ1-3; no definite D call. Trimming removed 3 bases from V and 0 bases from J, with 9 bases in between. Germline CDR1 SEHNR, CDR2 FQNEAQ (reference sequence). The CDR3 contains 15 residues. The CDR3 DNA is TGTGCCAGCAGCTTTAAACAGTTCTCTGGAAACACCATATATTTT. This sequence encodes CASSFKQFSGNTIYF.

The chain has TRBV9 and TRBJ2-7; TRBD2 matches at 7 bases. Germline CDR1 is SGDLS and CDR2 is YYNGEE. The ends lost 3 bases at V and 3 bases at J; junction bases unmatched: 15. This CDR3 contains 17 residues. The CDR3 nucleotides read TGTGCCAGCAGCGCGGGTGGTGGCGGGAGAGCCATCTACGAGCAGTACTTC. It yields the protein CASSAGGGGRAIYEQYF.

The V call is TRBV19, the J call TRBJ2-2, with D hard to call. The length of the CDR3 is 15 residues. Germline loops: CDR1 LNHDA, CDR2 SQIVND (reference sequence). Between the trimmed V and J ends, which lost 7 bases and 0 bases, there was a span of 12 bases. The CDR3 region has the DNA TGTGCCAGTAAATTGGGTCGCTCGAACACCGGGGAGCTGTTTTTT. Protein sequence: CASKLGRSNTGELFF.

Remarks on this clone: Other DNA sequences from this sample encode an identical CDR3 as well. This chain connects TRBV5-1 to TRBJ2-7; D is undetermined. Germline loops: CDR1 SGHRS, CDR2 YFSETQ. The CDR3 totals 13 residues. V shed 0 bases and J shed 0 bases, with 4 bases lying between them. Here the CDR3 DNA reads TGCGCCAGCAGCTTGGGCAGCTCCTACGAGCAGTACTTC. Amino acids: CASSLGSSYEQYF. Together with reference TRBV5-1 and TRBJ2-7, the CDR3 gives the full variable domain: KAGVTQTPRYLIKTRGQQVTLSCSPISGHRSVSWYQQTPGQGLQFLFEYFSETQRNKGNFPGRFSGRQFSNSRSEMNVSTLELGDSALYLCASSLGSSYEQYFGPGTRLTVT.

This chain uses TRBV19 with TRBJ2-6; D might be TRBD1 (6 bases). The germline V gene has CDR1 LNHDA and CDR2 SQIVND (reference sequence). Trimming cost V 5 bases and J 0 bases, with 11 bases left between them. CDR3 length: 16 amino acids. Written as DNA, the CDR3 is TGTGCCAGTAGTGATACAGGGCTCTCTGGGGCCAACGTCCTGACTTTC. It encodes CASSDTGLSGANVLTF.

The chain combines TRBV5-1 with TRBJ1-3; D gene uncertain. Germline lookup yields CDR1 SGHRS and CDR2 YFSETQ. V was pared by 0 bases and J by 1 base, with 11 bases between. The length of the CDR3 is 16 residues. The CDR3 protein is CASSLDPRSSGNTIYF. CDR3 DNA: TGCGCCAGCAGCTTGGACCCACGATCGTCTGGAAACACCATATATTTT.

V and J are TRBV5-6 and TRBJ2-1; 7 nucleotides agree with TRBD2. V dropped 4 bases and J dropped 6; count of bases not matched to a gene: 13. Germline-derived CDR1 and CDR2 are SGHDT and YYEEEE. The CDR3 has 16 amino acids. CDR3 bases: TGTGCCAGCAGCCCCGAGTCGGGGAGGGCCTTCAATGAGCAGTTCTTC. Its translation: CASSPESGRAFNEQFF.